This TCR beta chain was recorded in a study of CD8 T cells in Susac syndrome. Delineation of memory subsets for TEMRA sorting relied upon CD27 and CD45RA staining. CD8+ and CD4+ T cells circulating in blood were sequenced for TCR beta. TEMRA cells underwent FACS enrichment and CD8+ and CD4+ T cells underwent negative isolation. The germline V gene encodes CDR1 MNHEY and CDR2 SVGAGI. V shed 2 bases and J shed 6 bases, with 12 bases lying between them. This CDR3 region has 14 residues. Study outcomes and limitations: Among active patients and in TEMRA cells, CD8+ clonal expansion in Susac reached its peak.

Random hexamers were used to reverse transcribe the RNA input (0.5 to 1 ug). The amplification used immunoSEQ multiplex PCR on TCR beta CDR3; it spanned 54 Vbeta and 13 Jbeta. One entry per CDR3 protein, called by TCRdb with MiXCR from the immunoSEQ multiplex PCR reads. The sample includes about 1,700 distinct CDR3 sequences, 64% of them seen just once. This clonotype was found a few times. The antigen is undetermined. The clonotype comes from a human donor with Susac syndrome. This chain links TRBV6-5 with TRBJ2-3, with D uncertain. The sample was CD8+ TEMRA cells from PBMCs. Subset in this sample: FACS-sorted terminally differentiated effector memory CD8+ T cells re-expressing CD45RA (CD8+ TEMRA). The CDR3, as DNA: TGTGCCAGCAGTTACGAGCAGGCATGGGATACGCAGTATTTT. Translating it yields CASSYEQAWDTQYF.